This paragraph covers one T cell receptor (beta chain) sequence. This clonotype was seen at least ten times. Its antigen remains undetermined. Base qualities are missing; no much larger clone stands one base away. These data originate in a study of CD8 T cells in ankylosing spondylitis (TCRdb year 2017). Some background on the complete study: To find TCR variants linked to disease, the study profiled T cell receptor beta repertoires in ankylosing spondylitis patients and healthy donors. In total, the full study cohort was made up of nearly 110 healthy donors and approximately 27 ankylosing spondylitis patients. Samples of peripheral blood were taken, and for ankylosing spondylitis patients, synovial fluid was collected as well.

Sequencer: Illumina HiSeq 2500. TCR beta libraries were prepared by quantitative 5'-RACE with molecular barcodes. Processing in the source paper ran as follows. Disease-linked TCR variants were identified with a new computational method built on a probabilistic model of VDJ rearrangement. TCRdb applied fastp at Q25 and MiXCR to the public reads, then kept only in-frame beta chains. Each entry is one CDR3 protein sequence, shown with its most common DNA and genes. The V and J calls and clone size come from TCRdb's table, not from the authors' own analysis. The sample has 220,000 or so distinct CDR3 sequences on record, over 9.5% of them singletons. About 19% of the sample is in the top ten clones. CDR1 is given as SGHRS and CDR2 as YFSETQ, both from the germline V gene. The junction shows trimming of 6 bases on V and 0 bases on J, and the gene matches do not reach 5 bases of it. From cysteine to phenylalanine, the CDR3 is 14 amino acids long. The sequence is cut down to CDR3 DNA, 42 bases in frame from base 1.

Results the study describes overall, beyond this receptor: Significant enrichment of the disease-linked clones was reported in matched synovial fluid samples from ankylosing spondylitis patients. Blood from ankylosing spondylitis patients appeared to be characterized by a TCR beta motif made up of about 8 highly homologous amino acid variants. The disease-linked clones had a CD8+ phenotype and were found at relatively low frequencies in peripheral blood. Some motif variants had previously been reported in the synovial fluid and blood of reactive arthritis patients, which suggests shared mechanisms of disease initiation.

The receptor was isolated from a male donor with ankylosing spondylitis or in good health (not recorded which). The sequence joins TRBV5-1 to TRBJ1-1, and 7 junctional nucleotides match TRBD1. Sequencing used blood, either unsorted or a sorted T cell fraction (not recorded which). The nucleotides are TGCGCCAGCACTAACAGGGGAATGAACACTGAAGCTTTCTTT. It translates to CASTNRGMNTEAFF. The CDR3, completed at both ends by the reference TRBV5-1 and TRBJ1-1 genes, gives the full variable domain KAGVTQTPRYLIKTRGQQVTLSCSPISGHRSVSWYQQTPGQGLQFLFEYFSETQRNKGNFPGRFSGRQFSNSRSEMNVSTLELGDSALYLCASTNRGMNTEAFFGQGTRLTVV.